These T cell receptor beta chains were read from a single sample in a study of OX40 agonist ivuxolimab in advanced cancers. The method was immunoSEQ multiplex PCR; TCRdb's version includes in-frame clones alone and lacks a portion of them. The table records tens of thousands of clones, approximately 88% of them present only once. The specimen comprised CD4+ or CD8+ T cells sorted from blood, sampled in a trial of the OX40 agonist ivuxolimab. The receptors here all came from an adult with an advanced solid tumor such as melanoma, head and neck, liver or kidney cancer. Both conserved end residues are part of each CDR3. The D gene is left open where the match is weak.

CASSGVAGLADTQYF TRBV19 TRBD2 TRBJ2-3
CASMGLAASYNEQFF TRBV19 TRBD2 TRBJ2-1
CASRPGTPNTEAFF TRBV2 - TRBJ1-1
CASSSEGVAGANEQFF TRBV5-1 TRBD2 TRBJ2-1
CAWSLGTSADTQYF TRBV30 - TRBJ2-3
CASSLDAATSSYEQYF TRBV11-2 - TRBJ2-7
CASSRTAALNYGYTF TRBV19 - TRBJ1-2
CASKSRFYGYTF TRBV28 - TRBJ1-2
CASSSTGGNTGELFF TRBV7-6 TRBD2 TRBJ2-2
CASSLGGLIGDTQYF TRBV7-6 - TRBJ2-3
CASSYSPIRGELFF TRBV6-5 - TRBJ2-2
CASSPFPGANTGELFF TRBV7-8 - TRBJ2-2
CATSRDDDSSAEAFF TRBV15 - TRBJ1-1
CASTETRANTGELFF TRBV6-5 - TRBJ2-2
CASSPRTGGTYEQYF TRBV18 TRBD1 TRBJ2-7
CASSSGQGQYGYTF TRBV18 TRBD1 TRBJ1-2
CASSWTRASTDTQYF TRBV2 - TRBJ2-3
CASSLDGRDTEAFF TRBV5-8 - TRBJ1-1
CAISESDRKETQYF TRBV10-3 - TRBJ2-5
CASSRDTPHYEQYF TRBV5-1 - TRBJ2-7
CASSLNPNYGYTF TRBV27 - TRBJ1-2
CASTRNTEAFF TRBV6-5 - TRBJ1-1
CASSVRQGGATEAFF TRBV19 TRBD1 TRBJ1-1
CASSPPRADGGELFF TRBV28 - TRBJ2-2
CASTGGGSYGYTF TRBV10-2 - TRBJ1-2
CASSYSRGSNGYTF TRBV28 - TRBJ1-2
CASSWTGGGYGTEAFF TRBV18 TRBD1 TRBJ1-1
CASSLFGWNEQYF TRBV6-5 - TRBJ2-7
CASRDNLGGYEQYF TRBV11-2 - TRBJ2-7
CASSVAPSSGTNEQFF TRBV9 TRBD2 TRBJ2-1
CASSQVSGTEQFF TRBV14 - TRBJ2-1
CASSPPGVGYTF TRBV18 - TRBJ1-2
CASTEGATNEKLFF TRBV6-6 - TRBJ1-4
CASSPRDRAGNGYTF TRBV4-1 TRBD1 TRBJ1-2
CASSPRGTYEQYF TRBV27 - TRBJ2-7
CASSYPSGTDTQYF TRBV6-5 - TRBJ2-3
CASSELGGRADTQYF TRBV10-1 - TRBJ2-3
CAWSGTPQVNEQFF TRBV30 - TRBJ2-1
CASSLVGGTNYGYTF TRBV5-5 - TRBJ1-2
CASSARQGAVDEQFF TRBV9 TRBD1 TRBJ2-1
CASSIERGGPYNEQFF TRBV19 - TRBJ2-1
CASRATQVGGYTF TRBV28 - TRBJ1-2
CASSLLGQSNTGELFF TRBV5-6 - TRBJ2-2
CASRAAGVPDTQYF TRBV5-1 TRBD2 TRBJ2-3
CASSVAENSPLHF TRBV9 - TRBJ1-6
CASSTHGDAGELFF TRBV28 - TRBJ2-2
CASSDDSSTEAFF TRBV2 - TRBJ1-1
CASSKGDREQFF TRBV7-9 - TRBJ2-1
CASTRMTSGRRNEQFF TRBV4-2 TRBD2 TRBJ2-1
CASSYSQGLASHEQFF TRBV6-5 TRBD2 TRBJ2-1
CAWSVNQIRGYTF TRBV30 - TRBJ1-2
CASSLASSYNEQFF TRBV27 - TRBJ2-1
CASSLAQNQPQHF TRBV7-9 - TRBJ1-5
CASSLYSASREQYF TRBV27 - TRBJ2-7
CASSPNRDSEEKLFF TRBV18 TRBD1 TRBJ1-4
CASSGDGTLHLDEQFF TRBV5-1 - TRBJ2-1